This TCR beta chain was recovered during a study of blood T cell repertoires in COVID-19. Study-wide background: Samples representing acute and convalescent COVID-19 were sourced from the United States, Italy and Spain. T cells, B-cell-depleted T cells, or PBMCs provided the cDNA or gDNA that served as material.

Original processing notes: Nucleated cell number was recorded as an estimate derived from reference gene primer amplification. Method: immunoSEQ multiplex PCR; TCRdb's copy keeps in-frame clones and lacks some. The V and J calls and clone size come from that table; D and trimming were worked out from the DNA. The sample has 65,000 to 95,000 clones; approximately 88% are singletons. The CDR3 is made up of 17 amino acids. Between the trimmed V and J ends, which lost 5 bases and 7 bases, there was a span of 23 bases. Germline V gives CDR1 KGHDR, CDR2 SFDVKD. The chain carries TRBV24-1 and TRBJ2-1, with a tentative D call TRBD1 (7 bases). The sequence was obtained from a man aged 65 to 85 with acute or convalescent COVID-19. Material: peripheral blood. The CDR3 spells CATSAPTGGGAGNEQFF. CDR3 nucleotide sequence: TGTGCCACCAGTGCTCCGACCGGAGGGGGCGCTGGGAATGAGCAGTTCTTC.